This T cell receptor (beta chain) appears in the sequencing data of a study of response to subunit inactivated influenza vaccine (dated by TCRdb to about 2018). As for the study more broadly: To follow how T cells responded to a trivalent subunit inactivated influenza vaccine, the researchers relied on deep quantitative profiling of the T cell receptor repertoire. The paper as a whole reports these results and caveats: According to the authors, only a limited number of new T cells may be recruited by each seasonal influenza vaccination.

The library came from RT-PCR. Sequencing used an Illumina HiSeq 2500. TCRdb cleaned the public reads at Q25 with fastp, built clones with MiXCR and kept in-frame beta chains. Merged by CDR3 protein, the rows form single entries marked with the most common genes and DNA. This sample has roughly 520,000 distinct CDR3 sequences in its table, and 25% of those were observed once. The ten most abundant clones make up around 1.8% of the sample. Cut back by 3 bases and 4 bases, the V and J ends lie 25 bases apart. From the cysteine through the phenylalanine, the CDR3 covers 18 amino acids. Here the CDR3 DNA is all that survives: 54 bases in frame from base 1. This clonotype has a count of ten or more. The specificity of this receptor is unknown. Nothing much larger sits one base from this clone, and base qualities are not available.

The sequencing used CD4+ T cells sorted from PBMCs, collected approximately 5 days after vaccination. This sequence uses TRBV12-3 or TRBV12-4 and TRBJ2-7, and perhaps TRBD1 as D gene, on 6 matching bases. The receptor was isolated from a man in his forties or fifties who received an inactivated influenza vaccine. Donor details come from another sample of the same person, matched by shared clones. The CDR3 here reads CASSFAGSSRGRKYEQYF. The nucleotide sequence is given as TGTGCCAGCAGTTTCGCCGGTAGCTCCAGGGGCCGAAAATACGAGCAGTACTTC.